A selection of T cell receptor beta chains follows, all from one sample in a study of cytomegalovirus exposure and HLA in healthy donors. The protocol was immunoSEQ multiplex PCR, while the TCRdb copy is restricted to in-frame clones and leaves out a portion. The table lists over 150,000 clones, more than 60% of them singletons, with 3.5% to 4.5% in the top ten. Sequenced sample: PBMCs. The receptors here all came from a woman between 55 and 75 years old in good health and CMV-seropositive. The CDR3 runs from the conserved cysteine through the conserved F or W. A D gene is named only where the DNA matches it firmly. Clone size is given for some rows only: seen once, a few or many times, or a class if the clone is expanded.

j_gene	d_gene	v_gene	abundance	CDR3aa	CDR3nt
TRBJ1-2	NA	TRBV7-9	NA	CASSLEAVADYGYTF	TGTGCCAGCAGCTTAGAAGCAGTAGCGGACTATGGCTACACCTTC
TRBJ1-2	NA	TRBV2	NA	CASRLDKYGYTF	TGTGCCAGCAGGTTGGACAAGTATGGCTACACCTTC
TRBJ1-2	TRBD1	TRBV25-1	NA	CASSDAGGSYGYTF	TGTGCCAGCAGTGACGCAGGGGGCAGCTATGGCTACACCTTC
TRBJ2-4	TRBD2	TRBV19	NA	CASSRLSGLAKNSQYF	TGTGCCAGTAGTAGACTAAGCGGACTAGCCAAAAACAGTCAGTACTTC
TRBJ2-1	TRBD1	TRBV15	NA	CATSSSGQGGYNEQFF	TGTGCCACCAGCAGCTCGGGACAGGGGGGGTACAATGAGCAGTTCTTC
TRBJ2-1	TRBD1	TRBV19	NA	CATGTGGGNEQFF	TGTGCCACCGGGACAGGGGGAGGAAATGAGCAGTTCTTC
TRBJ1-2	NA	TRBV27	few	CASSLRGRGYTF	TGTGCCAGCAGTTTGCGGGGTCGTGGCTACACCTTC
TRBJ2-7	TRBD2	TRBV4-1	NA	CASSPTSGSLGEQYF	TGCGCCAGCAGCCCCACTAGCGGGAGTCTGGGGGAGCAGTACTTC
TRBJ2-6	TRBD2	TRBV2	NA	CASSRLAGPSGANVLTF	TGTGCCAGCAGCCGACTAGCGGGACCCTCTGGGGCCAACGTCCTGACTTTC
TRBJ2-5	TRBD1	TRBV4-3	NA	CASSPGQGDLETQYF	TGCGCCAGCAGCCCGGGACAGGGGGACTTAGAGACCCAGTACTTC
TRBJ1-2	NA	TRBV9	NA	CASSVVEWFGYTF	TGTGCCAGCAGCGTAGTAGAGTGGTTCGGCTACACCTTC
TRBJ2-7	TRBD1	TRBV5-1	NA	CASSFVTKGDRSQGEQYF	TGCGCCAGCAGCTTCGTAACTAAGGGGGACAGGTCACAGGGCGAGCAGTACTTC
TRBJ1-5	TRBD1	TRBV2	NA	CASSDGTASNQPQHF	TGTGCCAGCAGTGACGGGACAGCAAGCAATCAGCCCCAGCATTTT
TRBJ2-6	NA	TRBV19	NA	CASSSRSGSGANVLTF	TGTGCCAGTAGTTCCCGTTCAGGGTCTGGGGCCAACGTCCTGACTTTC
TRBJ2-5	NA	TRBV5-1	NA	CASSLGSSGKETQYF	TGCGCCAGCAGCTTGGGAAGTAGCGGAAAAGAGACCCAGTACTTC
TRBJ2-7	TRBD1	TRBV5-8	NA	CASSSTGGASYEQYF	TGTGCCAGCAGCTCGACAGGGGGCGCATCCTACGAGCAGTACTTC
TRBJ2-1	TRBD1	TRBV11-1	NA	CASSFDSRGNEQFF	TGTGCCAGCAGCTTCGATTCCAGGGGGAATGAGCAGTTCTTC
TRBJ2-5	NA	TRBV2	NA	CASSETRPPQETQYF	TGTGCCAGCAGTGAAACCAGGCCACCCCAAGAGACCCAGTACTTC
TRBJ2-4	NA	TRBV11-2	NA	CASSLGTMGRAKNIQYF	TGTGCCAGCAGCTTAGGGACAATGGGGAGGGCCAAAAACATTCAGTACTTC
TRBJ2-1	NA	TRBV11-3	NA	CASSLAPGQGGNEQFF	TGTGCCAGCAGCTTAGCCCCGGGACAAGGGGGTAATGAGCAGTTCTTC
TRBJ2-7	TRBD1	TRBV30	NA	CAWGGTGPGEQYF	TGTGCCTGGGGGGGGACAGGCCCCGGGGAGCAGTACTTC
TRBJ2-7	TRBD2	TRBV4-2	NA	CASSQEGLAGGIEQYF	TGTGCCAGCAGCCAAGAGGGTCTAGCGGGAGGGATTGAGCAGTACTTC
TRBJ1-3	NA	TRBV9	NA	CASSVTAIGNTIYF	TGTGCCAGCAGCGTAACTGCAATCGGAAACACCATATATTTT
TRBJ1-1	NA	TRBV2	few	CASRASWGGEKAFF	TGTGCCAGCAGGGCGTCGTGGGGGGGCGAAAAAGCTTTCTTT
TRBJ1-1	NA	TRBV30	NA	CAWSPGEGRVTFF	TGTGCCTGGAGTCCCGGGGAGGGACGCGTAACTTTCTTT
TRBJ2-2	NA	TRBV19	NA	CASSLRETGELFF	TGTGCCAGTAGTCTCAGGGAAACCGGGGAGCTGTTTTTT
TRBJ2-1	NA	TRBV5-1	once	CASSFGQHYNEQFF	TGCGCCAGCAGCTTCGGACAGCACTACAATGAGCAGTTCTTC
TRBJ2-3	NA	TRBV9	once	CASSIPSANTQYF	TGTGCCAGCAGCATCCCTAGCGCCAATACGCAGTATTTT
TRBJ1-2	NA	TRBV28	NA	CASSWGGFRDYGYTF	TGTGCCAGCAGCTGGGGGGGGTTCAGGGACTATGGCTACACCTTC
TRBJ1-2	NA	TRBV7-9	NA	CASSLDVVRKNYGYTF	TGTGCCAGCAGCTTAGACGTGGTCAGGAAGAACTATGGCTACACCTTC
TRBJ1-5	NA	TRBV7-8	few	CASSSLRGNQPQHF	TGTGCCAGCAGCTCATTAAGGGGGAATCAGCCCCAGCATTTT
TRBJ1-2	NA	TRBV10-3	NA	CAISESGGSYTF	TGTGCCATCAGTGAGTCAGGAGGGTCCTACACCTTC
TRBJ1-5	NA	TRBV5-1	NA	CASSLGPGGNQPQHF	TGCGCCAGCAGCTTGGGGCCGGGTGGGAATCAGCCCCAGCATTTT
TRBJ1-5	NA	TRBV5-6	few	CASSQDRNQPQHF	TGTGCCAGCAGCCAAGACAGAAATCAGCCCCAGCATTTT
TRBJ2-3	NA	TRBV5-1	NA	CASSLGGRDSDTQYF	TGCGCCAGCAGCTTGGGGGGCAGGGACTCAGATACGCAGTATTTT
TRBJ2-5	NA	TRBV7-2	NA	CASSLVPGVETQYF	TGTGCCAGCAGCTTAGTTCCTGGAGTTGAGACCCAGTACTTC
TRBJ1-1	TRBD1	TRBV2	NA	CASSARLSGGVREAFF	TGTGCCAGCAGCGCTCGACTATCAGGGGGCGTGAGGGAAGCTTTCTTT
TRBJ1-6	NA	TRBV27	once	CASGYRVNSPLHF	TGTGCCAGCGGTTACAGGGTGAATTCACCCCTCCACTTT
TRBJ2-3	NA	TRBV29-1	NA	CSVEDSGLGGDTQYF	TGCAGCGTGGAGGACAGTGGCCTAGGGGGAGATACGCAGTATTTT
TRBJ1-2	NA	TRBV4-1	NA	CASSQDLSYGYTF	TGCGCCAGCAGCCAAGATCTGAGTTATGGCTACACCTTC
TRBJ2-5	TRBD2	TRBV4-3	NA	CASSQDRTRLAGKQETQYF	TGCGCCAGCAGCCAAGATCGGACGCGACTAGCGGGGAAGCAAGAGACCCAGTACTTC